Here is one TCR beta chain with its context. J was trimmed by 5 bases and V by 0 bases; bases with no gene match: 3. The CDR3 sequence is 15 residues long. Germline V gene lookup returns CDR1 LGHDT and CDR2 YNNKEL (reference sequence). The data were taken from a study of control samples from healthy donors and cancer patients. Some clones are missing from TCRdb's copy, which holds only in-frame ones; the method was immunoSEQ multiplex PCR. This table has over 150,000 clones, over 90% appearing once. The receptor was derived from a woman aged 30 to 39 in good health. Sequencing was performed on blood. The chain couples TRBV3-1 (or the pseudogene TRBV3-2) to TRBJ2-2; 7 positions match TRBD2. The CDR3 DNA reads TGTGCCAGCAGCCAAGAGGTCGGGGGGACCGGGGAGCTGTTTTTT. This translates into CASSQEVGGTGELFF.